This T cell receptor (beta chain) was profiled in a study of identical twins. Notes on the study in general: The abundant beta clonotypes from cord blood had fewer insertions, and memory repertoires had none of this.

To note about this clonotype: Its antigen is still unknown.

Healthy Caucasians, and only they, were the donors. MiXCR, run by TCRdb on the 5' RACE reads, gives a single entry per CDR3 protein. The data contain more than 650,000 distinct CDR3 sequences, roughly 6.2% of them singletons. Germline CDR1 and CDR2: SGHDT and YYEEEE. Between the trimmed V and J ends, which lost 4 bases and 6 bases, there was a span of 22 bases. This CDR3 has 16 amino acids. The chain carries TRBV5-6 and TRBJ1-1, with D possibly matching TRBD1 (6 bases). The clonotype comes from a young man in good health. The sequenced sample consisted of naive T cells sorted from blood. DNA for the CDR3: TGTGCCAGCAGCCCTAGTCAATGGACAGCCCAAGCTGAAGCTTTCTTT. Amino acid sequence: CASSPSQWTAQAEAFF. The variable domain in full, completed from reference TRBV5-6 and TRBJ1-1, reads DAGVTQSPTHLIKTRGQQVTLRCSPKSGHDTVSWYQQALGQGPQFIFQYYEEEERQRGNFPDRFSGHQFPNYSSELNVNALLLGDSALYLCASSPSQWTAQAEAFFGQGTRLTVV.